This section outlines one T cell receptor beta chain sequence together with its context. Antigen: not known. CDR3 size: 15 residues. The germline gives CDR1 SGHRS, CDR2 YFSETQ. Deletions cut 2 bases from V and 0 bases from J, with 9 bases between. This entry comes from a study of T cells in localized non-small cell lung cancer. Overall study results and limits: Uninvolved adjacent lung had more T cell clonality than any other tissue, topping tumor. Among the top 100 tumor clones, a median 57 appeared in adjacent lung. Investigators sequenced only a single tumor region, leaving heterogeneity possible.

Clones were sequenced by immunoSEQ multiplex PCR, and TCRdb holds only the in-frame ones, with some missing. The table includes about 91,000 clones, 87% detected once. The specimen comprised peripheral blood, sampled before any cancer treatment. The TCR comes from a man aged 40-75 years with stage I squamous cell lung carcinoma. V usage is TRBV5-1 and J usage is TRBJ1-3; D is uncertain. DNA of the CDR3: TGCGCCAGCAGCTTATCTGGGAGCTCTGGAAACACCATATATTTT. Its translation: CASSLSGSSGNTIYF.